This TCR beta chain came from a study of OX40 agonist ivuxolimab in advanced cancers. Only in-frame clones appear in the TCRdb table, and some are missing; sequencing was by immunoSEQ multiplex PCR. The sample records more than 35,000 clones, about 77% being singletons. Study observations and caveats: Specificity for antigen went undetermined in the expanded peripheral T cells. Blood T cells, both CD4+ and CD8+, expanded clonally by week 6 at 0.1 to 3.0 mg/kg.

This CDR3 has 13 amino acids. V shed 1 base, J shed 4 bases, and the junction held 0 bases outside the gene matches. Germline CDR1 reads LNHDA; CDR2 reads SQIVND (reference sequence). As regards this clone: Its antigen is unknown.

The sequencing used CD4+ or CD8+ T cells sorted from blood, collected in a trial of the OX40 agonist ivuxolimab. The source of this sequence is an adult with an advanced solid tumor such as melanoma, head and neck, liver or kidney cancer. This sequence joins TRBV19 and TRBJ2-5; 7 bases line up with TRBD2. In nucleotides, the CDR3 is TGTGCCAGTAGTATAGCGGGGGGAGAGACCCAGTACTTC. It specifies CASSIAGGETQYF.